The 19 T cell receptor beta chains below all came from one sample that was sequenced in a study of technical replicates of blood from a few donors. TCRdb's table, derived via immunoSEQ multiplex PCR, lists solely in-frame clones and lacks some. The sample consists of around 74,000 clones, about 86% of them appearing once. Sequencing used PBMCs. These TCRs come from a human donor in good health. Some clones in this sample may be carry-over from other donors' samples.

This chain uses TRBV6-1 with TRBJ1-2; the match to TRBD1 covers 9 bases. This CDR3 spans 17 amino acids. Germline values: CDR1 MNHNS, CDR2 SASEGT. Trimming at V came to 4 bases and at J to 4 bases, leaving 13 bases not matched to a gene. CDR3 sequence reads: CASSASGTGRGGYGYTF. Here the CDR3 DNA reads TGTGCCAGCAGTGCCTCCGGGACAGGGCGTGGGGGCTATGGCTACACCTTC.

A single count supports this clone. The J gene is TRBJ2-5, the V gene TRBV19; 8 bases match TRBD2. Per germline, CDR1 LNHDA and CDR2 SQIVND (reference sequence). J was trimmed by 5 bases and V by 5 bases; bases with no gene match: 7. The CDR3 loop spans 14 amino acids. The CDR3 loop is CASSYGGAAETQYF. The CDR3 region has the DNA TGTGCCAGTAGTTACGGGGGGGCCGCGGAGACCCAGTACTTC. Supplemented by reference TRBV19 and TRBJ2-5, the full variable domain reads DGGITQSPKYLFRKEGQNVTLSCEQNLNHDAMYWYRQDPGQGLRLIYYSQIVNDFQKGDIAEGYSVSREKKESFPLTVTSAQKNPTAFYLCASSYGGAAETQYFGPGTRLLVL.

This clone was found once. V usage is TRBV5-1 and J usage is TRBJ1-4; 7 bases are a match to TRBD1. The trim removed 0 bases at V and 1 base at J, leaving 6 bases unmatched. The CDR3 runs to 17 residues. Germline V gene data show CDR1 as SGHRS and CDR2 as YFSETQ. DNA of the CDR3: TGCGCCAGCAGCTTGGAGCAGGGGGAAGGAACTAATGAAAAACTGTTTTTT. It specifies CASSLEQGEGTNEKLFF.

This clone was found once. The rearrangement joins TRBV19 to TRBJ2-2; 9 positions agree with TRBD1. This CDR3 region has 19 residues. Trimming at V came to 3 bases and at J to 5 bases, leaving 16 bases not matched to a gene. Germline V gives CDR1 LNHDA, CDR2 SQIVND (reference sequence). The CDR3 DNA is TGTGCCAGTAGTATCCGGAACCTCAACAGGGGGCTAGGAACCGGGGAGCTGTTTTTT. It is translated as CASSIRNLNRGLGTGELFF.

The chain employs TRBV28 and TRBJ2-7, with D hard to call. Germline V CDR1 and CDR2: MDHEN, SYDVKM. This CDR3 is 12 amino acids long. V lost 6 bases to trimming and J lost 5 bases, with 11 bases between them. The chain's CDR3 is CASRLRYDEQYF. CDR3 sequence (DNA): TGTGCCAGCAGGCTACGATATGACGAGCAGTACTTC.

This chain uses TRBV7-9 with TRBJ2-7; no clear D gene. Deletions cut 4 bases from V and 3 bases from J, with 4 bases between. The germline CDR1 and CDR2 sequences are SEHNR and FQNEAQ (reference sequence). The CDR3 spans 11 residues. The CDR3 protein is CASSSVYEQYF. Here the CDR3 DNA reads TGTGCCAGCAGCTCGGTCTACGAGCAGTACTTC.

This chain connects TRBV10-2 to TRBJ1-2; the D gene is possibly TRBD1 (5 bases). The CDR3 sequence is 12 residues long. The V and J ends lost 8 bases and 6 bases respectively, with 13 bases between them. Germline assignment: CDR1 WSHSY and CDR2 SAAADI. CDR3 residues: CASSGRLDGYTF. CDR3 DNA: TGCGCCAGCTCAGGGAGGCTAGATGGCTACACCTTC.

This rearrangement joins TRBV18 to TRBJ2-3, with 9 bases aligning to TRBD1. V lost 9 bases to trimming and J lost 6 bases; unmatched junction nucleotides: 10. This CDR3 region has 14 residues. Germline V CDR1 and CDR2: KGHSH, LQKENI. The DNA of the CDR3 is TGTGCCAGTTGGACAGGGGCATCACAGGATACGCAGTATTTT. This codes for CASWTGASQDTQYF.

V usage is TRBV27 and J usage is TRBJ1-2; no reliable D call. This CDR3 has 14 residues. The germline gives CDR1 MNHEY, CDR2 SMNVEV (reference sequence). Trimming cost V 3 bases and J 3 bases, with 11 bases left between them. The CDR3 DNA reads as TGTGCCAGCAGTTTCGCGGGCAAGGACTATGGCTACACCTTC. It yields the protein CASSFAGKDYGYTF.

This chain connects TRBV4-3 to TRBJ1-4; TRBD1 aligns across 7 bases. CDR1 is LGHNA and CDR2 is YSLEER in the germline V gene. This CDR3 spans 16 amino acids. The trim removed 0 bases at V and 6 bases at J, leaving 7 bases unmatched. The CDR3 spells CASSQDAAGGHEKLFF. The CDR3 bases are TGCGCCAGCAGCCAAGATGCGGCAGGGGGGCATGAAAAACTGTTTTTT.

V usage is TRBV6-1 and J usage is TRBJ2-3, with D perhaps TRBD2 (6 bases). Germline CDR1 is MNHNS and CDR2 is SASEGT. The CDR3 length is 15 residues. Trimming shortened V by 6 bases and J by 0 bases, and 13 bases separated the two germline ends. CDR3 loop: CASSLAAASTDTQYF. For the CDR3, the DNA is TGTGCCAGCAGCTTAGCGGCCGCTAGCACAGATACGCAGTATTTT.

The rearrangement joins TRBV7-6 to TRBJ1-6; 9 nucleotides align to TRBD1. The CDR3 has 16 amino acids. V lost 5 bases, J lost 10 bases, and 12 bases stayed unmatched. CDR1 SGHVS and CDR2 FNYEAQ come from the germline V gene. The CDR3 is CASSGSLGQGFSPLHF. CDR3 coding DNA: TGTGCCAGCAGCGGGTCATTGGGACAGGGTTTCTCACCCCTCCACTTT.

The V call is TRBV23-1, the J call TRBJ1-3; 7 nucleotides match TRBD1. TRBV23-1 is an ORF, with its function uncertain. The length of the CDR3 is 14 residues. The V gene end was trimmed by 3 bases and the J gene end by 9 bases; junction bases not matched to a gene: 8. The CDR3 nucleotides are TGCGCCAGCAGTCATTGGGACAGCTCAAGCACCATATATTTT. Translation: CASSHWDSSSTIYF.

The J gene is TRBJ2-3, the V gene TRBV4-1, with 14 positions matching TRBD2. This CDR3 spans 15 amino acids. Germline assignment: CDR1 MGHRA and CDR2 YSYEKL. V was pared by 6 bases and J by 6 bases, with 5 bases of the junction left unmatched. The CDR3 sequence is CASRGTSGGQDTQYF. The CDR3 DNA sequence: TGCGCCAGCAGGGGGACTAGCGGGGGCCAGGATACGCAGTATTTT.

Relative to its sample, this clone is medium-sized. The junction does not match germline at one end; this may be a read error. V is TRBV6-4 and J is TRBJ2-1; D ambiguous. Germline V gene sequence: CDR1 MRHNA, CDR2 SNTAGT. The CDR3 spans 14 residues. CDR3 protein: CASSDGLSSNEQFF. In DNA form, the CDR3 reads TGTGCCAGCAGTGACGGGCTATCCTCCAATGAGCAGTTCTTC.

This clone was found a few times. V and J are TRBV6-9 and TRBJ2-7; D may be TRBD1 (6 bases). Trimming took 0 bases from V and 5 from J, leaving 14 bases between them. This CDR3 comprises 15 residues. CDR1 and CDR2 (germline): MNHGY, SVAAGI. This chain's CDR3 is CASSYSRPGAHEQYF. CDR3 nucleotide sequence: TGTGCCAGCAGTTATTCTAGGCCAGGGGCCCACGAGCAGTACTTC.

The chain recombines TRBV27 with TRBJ2-1; D possibly corresponds to TRBD2 (5 bases). Germline assignment: CDR1 MNHEY and CDR2 SMNVEV (reference sequence). Trimming shortened V by 5 bases and J by 4 bases, and 15 bases separated the two germline ends. The CDR3 extends over 15 amino acids. In DNA form, the CDR3 reads TGTGCCAGCAGTCCGCAATTCAGGACTTACAATGAGCAGTTCTTC. This gives the protein CASSPQFRTYNEQFF.

This chain joins TRBV6-5 and TRBJ2-3; maybe TRBD2 (5 bases). Trimming cost V 0 bases and J 5 bases, with 9 bases left between them. The CDR3 loop spans 14 amino acids. CDR1 and CDR2 (germline): MNHEY, SVGAGI. This CDR3 reads CASSYSAEGDTQYF. CDR3 nucleotides: TGTGCCAGCAGTTACTCGGCAGAGGGAGATACGCAGTATTTT.

The rearrangement links TRBV4-2 to TRBJ2-2; 10 nucleotides align to TRBD1. The length of the CDR3 is 15 residues. In germline, CDR1 is LGHNA, CDR2 YNFKEQ. The trim removed 4 bases at V and 5 bases at J, leaving 4 bases unmatched. The CDR3 DNA follows: TGTGCCAGCAGCCGCGGGACAGGGGAAACCGGGGAGCTGTTTTTT. Translating gives CASSRGTGETGELFF.